What follows are 21 T cell receptor beta chains derived from one specimen sequenced in a study of blood T cell repertoires in COVID-19. Here immunoSEQ multiplex PCR was the method, and the copy in TCRdb shows in-frame clones only, minus some. Of over 80,000 clones listed, about 91% were seen once; the top ten hold about 1.8%. The sequenced sample was peripheral blood. The receptors were sampled from a human donor with active COVID-19. The donor label of this sample is uncertain.

This chain connects TRBV5-5 to TRBJ2-1, with 9 bases matching TRBD1. Germline V lookup: CDR1 SGHKS, CDR2 YYEKEE (reference sequence). With 3 bases clipped from V and 6 bases from J, the junction kept 16 bases outside the gene matches. The CDR3 length is 18 residues. The CDR3 sequence: CASSWGFGWTGAGNEQFF. The DNA for the CDR3 is TGTGCCAGCAGCTGGGGGTTTGGGTGGACAGGGGCAGGCAATGAGCAGTTCTTC.

This clone was picked up a small number of times. The chain recombines TRBV19 with TRBJ1-1, with D possibly being TRBD1 (5 bases). CDR1 is LNHDA, CDR2 SQIVND, per germline (reference sequence). Trimming took 4 bases from V and 3 from J, leaving 6 bases between them. This CDR3 region has 12 residues. This CDR3 reads CASSKGDTEAFF. The CDR3, as DNA: TGTGCCAGTAGTAAAGGGGACACTGAAGCTTTCTTT.

The CDR3, as DNA: TGTGCCAGTGCGCTGGGGCCGGGAGATACGCAGTATTTT. It specifies CASALGPGDTQYF. V usage is TRBV18 and J usage is TRBJ2-3; possible D gene TRBD1, 5 bases. The CDR3 spans 13 residues. Germline CDR1 KGHSH, CDR2 LQKENI. V lost 9 bases and J lost 5, with 15 bases in between.

The chain carries TRBV7-2 and TRBJ1-5; D remains ambiguous. The CDR3 has 15 residues. CDR1 and CDR2 from the germline V gene are SGHTA and FQGNSA. Trimming took 5 bases from V and 0 from J, leaving 11 bases between them. CDR3 DNA: TGTGCCAGCAGCCTCGTGGGCGATAGCAATCAGCCCCAGCATTTT. This encodes CASSLVGDSNQPQHF. Combining the CDR3 with reference TRBV7-2 and TRBJ1-5 gives the whole variable domain GAGVSQSPSNKVTEKGKDVELRCDPISGHTALYWYRQSLGQGLEFLIYFQGNSAPDKSGLPSDRFSAERTGGSVSTLTIQRTQQEDSAVYLCASSLVGDSNQPQHFGDGTRLSIL.

This chain connects TRBV7-9 to TRBJ1-4; D ambiguous. The germline V gene has CDR1 SEHNR and CDR2 FQNEAQ (reference sequence). V was cut by 3 bases and J by 1 base, with 3 bases left in between. The CDR3 consists of 13 residues. The CDR3 DNA reads TGTGCCAGCAGCTTTCTAACTAATGAAAAACTGTTTTTT. It specifies CASSFLTNEKLFF.

The genes are TRBV7-6 and TRBJ2-3; D uncertain. The CDR3 has 16 amino acids. V lost 0 bases and J 0 bases, leaving 10 bases between the germline ends. Germline CDR1 reads SGHVS; CDR2 reads FNYEAQ. As DNA, the CDR3 is TGTGCCAGCAGCTTAGCCCCCGGAGCAAGCACAGATACGCAGTATTTT. The encoded protein is CASSLAPGASTDTQYF.

The chain joins TRBV19 to TRBJ2-1; 8 nucleotides match TRBD1. Germline CDR1 and CDR2: LNHDA and SQIVND (reference sequence). V was pared by 0 bases and J by 3 bases, with 4 bases of the junction left unmatched. The CDR3 is made up of 16 amino acids. CDR3 sequence (DNA): TGTGCCAGTAGTATAGACGGCAGGGGGCTCTACAATGAGCAGTTCTTC. Protein: CASSIDGRGLYNEQFF.

The rearrangement joins TRBV19 to TRBJ2-1; 10 positions agree with TRBD2. CDR3 length: 19 amino acids. Germline loops: CDR1 LNHDA, CDR2 SQIVND (reference sequence). J gave up 0 bases and V 2 bases, and 10 bases lay outside the gene matches. DNA of the CDR3: TGTGCCAGTAGTATATTAAGGCTAGCGGGGGATAGCTCCTACAATGAGCAGTTCTTC. Translating gives CASSILRLAGDSSYNEQFF.

The genes are TRBV6-1 and TRBJ2-7, with no clear D. V shed 0 bases and J shed 0 bases, with 6 bases lying between them. This CDR3 spans 14 amino acids. Germline loops: CDR1 MNHNS, CDR2 SASEGT. The CDR3 sequence is CASSEAESSYEQYF. DNA for the CDR3: TGTGCCAGCAGTGAAGCGGAGAGCTCCTACGAGCAGTACTTC.

The J gene is TRBJ2-7, the V gene TRBV7-9, with 8 nucleotides matching TRBD1. CDR3 length: 14 residues. Germline V lookup: CDR1 SEHNR, CDR2 FQNEAQ (reference sequence). V shed 1 base, J shed 6 bases, and the junction held 5 bases outside the gene matches. In DNA, the CDR3 is TGTGCCAGCAGCTTAGGGACAGGGTCTGCCGAGCAGTACTTC. This encodes CASSLGTGSAEQYF. The complete variable domain, with remaining parts taken from reference TRBV7-9 and TRBJ2-7, reads DTGVSQNPRHKITKRGQNVTFRCDPISEHNRLYWYRQTLGQGPEFLTYFQNEAQLEKSRLLSDRFSAERPKGSFSTLEIQRTEQGDSAMYLCASSLGTGSAEQYFGPGTRLTVT.

V usage is TRBV9 and J usage is TRBJ1-2; no definite D call. CDR1 is SGDLS and CDR2 is YYNGEE in the germline V gene. CDR3 length: 15 residues. The germline V and J ends were trimmed by 0 bases and 1 base, with 10 bases remaining between them. The CDR3 nucleotides are TGTGCCAGCAGCGTAGCGGGGTCGGTTAACTATGGCTACACCTTC. The encoded protein is CASSVAGSVNYGYTF.

V usage is TRBV7-9 and J usage is TRBJ1-2; D might be TRBD1 (5 bases). V shed 4 bases and J shed 8 bases, with 17 bases lying between them. The germline CDR1 and CDR2 sequences are SEHNR and FQNEAQ (reference sequence). This CDR3 region has 14 residues. CDR3 sequence reads: CASSSGSGSYGYTF. The CDR3 DNA is TGTGCCAGCAGCTCAGGTTCAGGGTCTTACGGCTACACCTTC.

The chain carries TRBV5-1 and TRBJ2-6; D gene ambiguous. This CDR3 comprises 17 residues. Trimming took off 0 bases at V and 0 bases at J, with 10 bases between the two ends. CDR1 SGHRS and CDR2 YFSETQ come from the germline V gene. CDR3 DNA sequence: TGCGCCAGCAGCTTGGCGTCGCGGCCCTCTGGGGCCAACGTCCTGACTTTC. This gives the protein CASSLASRPSGANVLTF.

This chain connects TRBV2 to TRBJ2-1; 8 positions match TRBD2. This CDR3 has 13 residues. V lost 7 bases to trimming and J lost 10 bases; unmatched junction nucleotides: 9. In germline, CDR1 is SNHLY, CDR2 FYNNEI. CDR3 region: CASILPPGGEQFF. CDR3 bases: TGTGCCAGCATCCTACCGCCGGGGGGGGAGCAGTTCTTC.

The chain couples TRBV3-1 (or the pseudogene TRBV3-2) to TRBJ1-4, with D unresolved. The CDR3 has 14 residues. Trimming cost V 1 base and J 5 bases, with 8 bases left between them. Germline values: CDR1 LGHDT, CDR2 YNNKEL (reference sequence). This chain's CDR3 is CASSQGELNEKLFF. DNA of the CDR3: TGTGCCAGCAGCCAAGGGGAGTTAAATGAAAAACTGTTTTTT.

V gene TRBV4-3 combines with J gene TRBJ2-1, with TRBD1 identical over 8 bases. With 0 bases clipped from V and 2 bases from J, the junction kept 3 bases outside the gene matches. Germline V lookup: CDR1 LGHNA, CDR2 YSLEER. The CDR3 is 16 amino acids. The CDR3, as DNA: TGCGCCAGCAGCCAAGATGACAGGGGTCCCTACAATGAGCAGTTCTTC. This sequence encodes CASSQDDRGPYNEQFF.

The rearrangement joins TRBV4-3 to TRBJ2-3; 7 nucleotides line up with TRBD2. CDR3 size: 13 residues. CDR1 is LGHNA, CDR2 YSLEER, per germline. V was clipped by 4 bases and J by 4 bases; unmatched bases: 2. The CDR3 protein is CASSRGRADTQYF. Here the CDR3 DNA reads TGCGCCAGCAGCCGAGGGAGGGCAGATACGCAGTATTTT.

The rearrangement links TRBV6-2 or TRBV6-3 to TRBJ2-7; D remains unclear. Germline V gives CDR1 MNHEY, CDR2 SVGEGT. The CDR3 has 13 amino acids. V gave up 2 bases and J gave up 6 bases, with 11 bases separating them. The CDR3, as DNA: TGTGCCAGCAGTTACGGTTCGGGTTTCGAGCAGTACTTC. Translation gives CASSYGSGFEQYF.

On this clone itself: Its ends do not fully match the called genes, so a read error is possible. The gene calls are TRBV6-5 and TRBJ1-1; D remains ambiguous. Per the germline V gene, CDR1 is MNHEY and CDR2 is SVGAGI. CDR3 size: 14 residues. CDR3 sequence reads: CASSHSGENTEAFF. For the CDR3, the DNA is TGTGCCAGCAGTCACTCCGGGGAGAACACTGAAGCTTTCTTT.

This chain uses TRBV12-3 or TRBV12-4 with TRBJ1-1, with D unresolved. The CDR3 totals 11 residues. Trimming removed 6 bases at V and 8 bases at J, with 10 bases between. This CDR3 reads CASSVYSEAFF. The CDR3 nucleotides are TGTGCCAGCAGCGTTTATTCGGAAGCTTTCTTT.

V gene TRBV27 combines with J gene TRBJ2-7; possible D gene TRBD1, 5 bases. Germline CDR1 is MNHEY and CDR2 is SMNVEV (reference sequence). The CDR3 runs to 15 residues. V was clipped by 2 bases and J by 2 bases, with 13 bases between them. For the CDR3, the DNA is TGTGCCAGCAGTTTACAAGGGGATATGCCCTACGAGCAGTACTTC. It yields the protein CASSLQGDMPYEQYF.